The rows below give T cell receptor beta chains drawn from one sample of a study of molecular identifiers for immune sequencing clone quantification. MiXCR was run by TCRdb on the PCR reads, yielding one entry per CDR3 protein. This table has roughly 90,000 distinct CDR3 sequences, 15% to 20% appearing once. The sequenced material came from naive CD8+ T cells from blood, with Jurkat cell RNA spiked in. The receptor set was obtained from a human donor in good health. Some libraries in this study had Jurkat cell RNA spiked in. CDR3s include the opening cysteine and the closing phenylalanine or tryptophan. The order of the fields is D gene, V gene, clone size, J gene, CDR3 DNA, CDR3 protein. A D gene is named only where the DNA matches it firmly. Only some rows state a clone size, as once, few, many or a class for expanded clones.

d_gene: TRBD1
v_gene: TRBV6-6
abundance: many
j_gene: TRBJ2-7
CDR3nt: TGTGCCAGCAGTCGCCAGGACAGGGGTCGAGCCCACGAGCAGTACTTC
CDR3aa: CASSRQDRGRAHEQYF

d_gene: .
v_gene: TRBV7-9
abundance: many
j_gene: TRBJ2-5
CDR3nt: TGTGCCAGCAACCTTCTCCCCCCTAGCCAGCAAGAGACCCAGTACTTC
CDR3aa: CASNLLPPSQQETQYF

d_gene: .
v_gene: TRBV4-1
abundance: many
j_gene: TRBJ1-5
CDR3nt: TGCGCCAGCAGCCCGATGGGGGCGCAGGAGCTTATTCAGCCCCAGCATTTT
CDR3aa: CASSPMGAQELIQPQHF

d_gene: TRBD1
v_gene: TRBV20-1
abundance: many
j_gene: TRBJ1-1
CDR3nt: TGCAGAGCGACAGGGGCCCTTTATGAAGCTTTCTTT
CDR3aa: CRATGALYEAFF

d_gene: .
v_gene: TRBV6-2/TRBV6-3
abundance: many
j_gene: TRBJ2-1
CDR3nt: TGTGCCAGCAGTTATAGGAGGGACTCCTACAATGAGCAGTTCTTC
CDR3aa: CASSYRRDSYNEQFF

d_gene: .
v_gene: TRBV28
abundance: .
j_gene: TRBJ2-2
CDR3nt: TGTGCCAGCAGTTTATCCGACAGGCACGGGGAGCTGGTTTTT
CDR3aa: CASSLSDRHGELVF

d_gene: .
v_gene: TRBV12-5
abundance: many
j_gene: TRBJ2-6
CDR3nt: TGTGCTAGTGGTCGGCCCGTTGGAGCGTCTGGGGCCAACGTCCTGACTTTC
CDR3aa: CASGRPVGASGANVLTF

d_gene: .
v_gene: TRBV6-2/TRBV6-3
abundance: many
j_gene: TRBJ2-7
CDR3nt: TGTGCCAGCAGTTACGGGACGCCGGCCTACGAGCAGTACTTC
CDR3aa: CASSYGTPAYEQYF

d_gene: TRBD2
v_gene: TRBV29-1
abundance: many
j_gene: TRBJ2-1
CDR3nt: TGCAGCGTTGGCTTAGCGGGAGGGCCCTGGGGTGAGCAGTTCTTC
CDR3aa: CSVGLAGGPWGEQFF

d_gene: .
v_gene: TRBV7-9
abundance: many
j_gene: TRBJ2-2
CDR3nt: TGTGCCAGCAGCTCGACAGTGAGACCCGGGGAGCTGTTTTTT
CDR3aa: CASSSTVRPGELFF

d_gene: .
v_gene: TRBV24-1
abundance: many
j_gene: TRBJ2-7
CDR3nt: TGTGCCACCAGTGATCCCCACTCGCCGGTTCCCTACGAGCAGTACTTC
CDR3aa: CATSDPHSPVPYEQYF

d_gene: TRBD2
v_gene: TRBV7-9
abundance: many
j_gene: TRBJ2-7
CDR3nt: TGTGCCAGCAGCTTACAGCGGGAAGCCGACGAGCAGTACTTC
CDR3aa: CASSLQREADEQYF

d_gene: TRBD1
v_gene: TRBV13
abundance: many
j_gene: TRBJ2-7
CDR3nt: TGTGCCAGCAGCCTCTCGGGACAGAAGAGGGACGAGCAGTACTTC
CDR3aa: CASSLSGQKRDEQYF

d_gene: .
v_gene: TRBV19
abundance: many
j_gene: TRBJ2-3
CDR3nt: TGTGCCAGTAGTATTAGTTTTGGGGGGAGCACAGATACGCAGTATTTT
CDR3aa: CASSISFGGSTDTQYF

d_gene: TRBD2
v_gene: TRBV20-1
abundance: many
j_gene: TRBJ2-2
CDR3nt: TGCAGTGCTAGGCTGGCGGGAGGGCCCACTGGGGAGCTGTTTTTT
CDR3aa: CSARLAGGPTGELFF

d_gene: .
v_gene: TRBV27
abundance: many
j_gene: TRBJ1-5
CDR3nt: TGTGCCAGCAGTTTAATGGGACCCAATCAGCCCCAGCATTTT
CDR3aa: CASSLMGPNQPQHF

d_gene: .
v_gene: TRBV5-3
abundance: .
j_gene: TRBJ2-3
CDR3nt: TGTGCCACCTGGGCCGCGCCGTCGGATACGCAGTATTTT
CDR3aa: CATWAAPSDTQYF

d_gene: .
v_gene: TRBV4-3
abundance: many
j_gene: TRBJ2-7
CDR3nt: TGCGCCAGCTCGTACGCGCGGGGAGACTACGAGCAGTACTTC
CDR3aa: CASSYARGDYEQYF

d_gene: TRBD2
v_gene: TRBV4-1
abundance: many
j_gene: TRBJ2-2
CDR3nt: TGCGCCAGCGATAATGCCCCTAGCGGATCCGGGGAGCTGTTTTTT
CDR3aa: CASDNAPSGSGELFF

d_gene: .
v_gene: TRBV12-3/TRBV12-4
abundance: many
j_gene: TRBJ1-1
CDR3nt: TGTGCCAGCAGTCTTGAGAACACTGAAGCTTTCTTT
CDR3aa: CASSLENTEAFF

d_gene: .
v_gene: TRBV7-8
abundance: many
j_gene: TRBJ2-3
CDR3nt: TGTGCCAGCAGCTTAATTCCGGACACCGATACGCAGTATTTT
CDR3aa: CASSLIPDTDTQYF

d_gene: .
v_gene: TRBV4-1
abundance: many
j_gene: TRBJ2-7
CDR3nt: TGCGCCAGCAGCCAAGTCCCGCAGGGCCCCTACGAGCAGTACTTC
CDR3aa: CASSQVPQGPYEQYF

d_gene: TRBD2
v_gene: TRBV20-1
abundance: many
j_gene: TRBJ2-7
CDR3nt: TGCAGTGCTAGAGAACTAGCGGGGGATTACGAGCAGTACTTC
CDR3aa: CSARELAGDYEQYF

d_gene: TRBD1
v_gene: TRBV4-3
abundance: many
j_gene: TRBJ1-5
CDR3nt: TGCGCCAGCAGCCAGGATCACTTGAACAGGGGCCAGCCCCAGCATTTT
CDR3aa: CASSQDHLNRGQPQHF

d_gene: TRBD1
v_gene: TRBV5-4
abundance: many
j_gene: TRBJ2-3
CDR3nt: TGTGCCAGCAGCTTGGATGGGACAGGGCCCACAGATACGCAGTATTTT
CDR3aa: CASSLDGTGPTDTQYF